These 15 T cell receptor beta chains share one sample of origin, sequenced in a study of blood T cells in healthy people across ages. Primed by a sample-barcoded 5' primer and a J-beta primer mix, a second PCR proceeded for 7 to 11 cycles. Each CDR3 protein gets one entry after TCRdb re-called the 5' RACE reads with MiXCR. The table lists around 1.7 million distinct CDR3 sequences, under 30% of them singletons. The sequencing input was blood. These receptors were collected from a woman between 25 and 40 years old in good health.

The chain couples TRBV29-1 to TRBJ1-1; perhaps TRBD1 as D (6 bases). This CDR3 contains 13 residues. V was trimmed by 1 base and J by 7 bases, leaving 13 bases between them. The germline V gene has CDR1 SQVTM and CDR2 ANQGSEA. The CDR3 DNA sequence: TGCAGCGTTGAAGGGGAACAGGGATTTGAAGCTTTCTTT. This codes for CSVEGEQGFEAFF.

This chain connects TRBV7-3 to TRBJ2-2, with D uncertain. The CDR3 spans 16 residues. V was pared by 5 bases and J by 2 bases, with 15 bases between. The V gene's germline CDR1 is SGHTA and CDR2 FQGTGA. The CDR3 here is CASSPSFEINTGELFF. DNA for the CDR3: TGTGCCAGCAGCCCCTCGTTCGAGATCAACACCGGGGAGCTGTTTTTT.

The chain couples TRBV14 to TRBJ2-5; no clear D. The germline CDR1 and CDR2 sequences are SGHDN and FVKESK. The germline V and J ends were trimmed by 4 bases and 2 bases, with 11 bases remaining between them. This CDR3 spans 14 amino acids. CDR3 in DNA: TGTGCCAGCAGCCCGTGGGGAATTCAAGAGACCCAGTACTTC. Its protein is CASSPWGIQETQYF.

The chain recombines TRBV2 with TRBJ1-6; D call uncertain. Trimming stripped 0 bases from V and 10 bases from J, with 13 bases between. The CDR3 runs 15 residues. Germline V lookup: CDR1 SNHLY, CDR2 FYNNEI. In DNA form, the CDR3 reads TGTGCCAGCAGTGAAGCTGGGAACCCCCAGTCACCCCTCCACTTT. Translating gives CASSEAGNPQSPLHF.

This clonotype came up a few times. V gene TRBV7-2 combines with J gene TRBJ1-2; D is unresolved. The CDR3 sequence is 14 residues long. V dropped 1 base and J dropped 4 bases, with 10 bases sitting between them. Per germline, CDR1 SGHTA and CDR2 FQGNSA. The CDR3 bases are TGTGCCAGCAGCTTAGATCGGCAATTCTATGGCTACACCTTC. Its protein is CASSLDRQFYGYTF.

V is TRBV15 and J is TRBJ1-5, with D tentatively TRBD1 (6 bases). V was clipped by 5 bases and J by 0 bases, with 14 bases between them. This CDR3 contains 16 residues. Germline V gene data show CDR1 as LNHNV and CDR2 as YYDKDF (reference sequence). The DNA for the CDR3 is TGTGCCACCAGCCAACCTCCGACAGGTAGCAATCAGCCCCAGCATTTT. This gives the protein CATSQPPTGSNQPQHF.

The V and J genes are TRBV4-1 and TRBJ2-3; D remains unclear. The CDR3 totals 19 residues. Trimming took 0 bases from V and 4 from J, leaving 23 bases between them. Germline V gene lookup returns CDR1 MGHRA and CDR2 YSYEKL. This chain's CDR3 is CASSQDSAAAPKGSDTQYF. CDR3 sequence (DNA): TGCGCCAGCAGCCAAGATTCGGCCGCGGCGCCTAAGGGCTCAGATACGCAGTATTTT.

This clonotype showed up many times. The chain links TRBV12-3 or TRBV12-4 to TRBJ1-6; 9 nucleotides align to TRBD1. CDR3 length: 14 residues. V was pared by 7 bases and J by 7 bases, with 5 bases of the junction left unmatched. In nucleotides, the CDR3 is TGTGCCAGCACCCCGGGACAGGGAAATTCACCCCTCCACTTT. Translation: CASTPGQGNSPLHF.

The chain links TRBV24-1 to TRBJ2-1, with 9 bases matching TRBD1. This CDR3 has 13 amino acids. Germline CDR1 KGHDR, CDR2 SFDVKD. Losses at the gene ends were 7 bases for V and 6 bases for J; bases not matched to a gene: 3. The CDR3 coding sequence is TGTGCCACCAGGGGACAGGGTTTCAATGAGCAGTTCTTC. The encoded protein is CATRGQGFNEQFF.

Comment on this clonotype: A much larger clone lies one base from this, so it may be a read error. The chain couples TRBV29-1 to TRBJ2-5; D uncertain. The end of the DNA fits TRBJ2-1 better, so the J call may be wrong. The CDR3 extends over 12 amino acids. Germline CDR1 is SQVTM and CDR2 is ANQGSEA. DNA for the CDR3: TGCAGCGTTGAACTACTCCAAGAGACCCAGTTCTTC. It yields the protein CSVELLQETQFF.

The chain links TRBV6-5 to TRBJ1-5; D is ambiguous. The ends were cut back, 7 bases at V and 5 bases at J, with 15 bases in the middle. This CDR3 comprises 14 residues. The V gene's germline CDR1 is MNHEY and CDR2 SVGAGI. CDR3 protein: CASKRTSGHQPQHF. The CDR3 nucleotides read TGTGCCAGCAAGAGGACTTCCGGTCATCAGCCCCAGCATTTT.

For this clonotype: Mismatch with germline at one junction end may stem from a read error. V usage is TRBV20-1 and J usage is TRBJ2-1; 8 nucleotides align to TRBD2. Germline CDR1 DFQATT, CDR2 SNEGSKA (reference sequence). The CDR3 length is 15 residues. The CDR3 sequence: CSTRSGSGTNNEQFF. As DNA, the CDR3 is TGCAGTACTAGGTCGGGTAGCGGGACGAACAATGAGCAGTTCTTC.

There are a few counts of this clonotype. CDR3 in amino acids: CSARDRGWELFF. The CDR3 nucleotides read TGCAGTGCTAGAGATCGGGGGTGGGAGCTGTTTTTT. This chain uses TRBV20-1 with TRBJ2-2, with D tentatively TRBD2 (6 bases). Germline values: CDR1 DFQATT, CDR2 SNEGSKA (reference sequence). Deletions cut 0 bases from V and 9 bases from J, with 8 bases between. This CDR3 region has 12 residues.

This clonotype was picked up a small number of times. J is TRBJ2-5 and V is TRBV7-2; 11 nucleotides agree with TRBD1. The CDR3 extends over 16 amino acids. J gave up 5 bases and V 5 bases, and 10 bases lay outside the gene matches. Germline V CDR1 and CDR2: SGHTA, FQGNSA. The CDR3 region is CASSPLGQGARETQYF. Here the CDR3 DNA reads TGTGCCAGCAGCCCGCTTGGACAGGGGGCTAGGGAGACCCAGTACTTC.

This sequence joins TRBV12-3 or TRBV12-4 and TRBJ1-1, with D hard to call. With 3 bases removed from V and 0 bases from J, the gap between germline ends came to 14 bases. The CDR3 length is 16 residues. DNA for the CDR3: TGTGCCAGCAGTTTCCCTAACGGGCAGTTGAACACTGAAGCTTTCTTT. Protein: CASSFPNGQLNTEAFF.